A selection of T cell receptor beta chains follows, all from one sample in a study of blood T cell repertoires in COVID-19. The method was immunoSEQ multiplex PCR; TCRdb's version includes in-frame clones alone and lacks a portion of them. The repertoire holds approximately 210,000 clones, around 90% seen once, with approximately 8.2% in the top ten. Sequencing was done on a sample of PBMCs or T cells enriched from blood (not recorded which). These receptors were taken from a woman under 30 who had recovered from COVID-19. The CDR3 runs from the conserved cysteine through the conserved F or W. The order of the fields is CDR3 DNA, CDR3 protein, D gene, V gene, clone size, J gene. The D gene is left open where the match is weak. A row's size may be missing; if present it is once, few, many or a size class.

TGTGCCAGCAGTCTAACCGGGACAAAAGAATACGAGCAGTACTTC,CASSLTGTKEYEQYF,NA,TRBV28,once,TRBJ2-7
TGCAGCGTTCCAGGACTAGCGGGGGGGTTCTCCTACAATGAGCAGTTCTTC,CSVPGLAGGFSYNEQFF,TRBD2,TRBV29-1,NA,TRBJ2-1
TGTGCCAGCAGTTCGCACAGGGGGCGAGGGGACGAGCAGTACTTC,CASSSHRGRGDEQYF,TRBD1,TRBV28,NA,TRBJ2-7
TGCGCCAGCAGGCCCACTAGCGGGGGGACCCTTCACAATGAGCAGTTCTTC,CASRPTSGGTLHNEQFF,TRBD2,TRBV5-1,NA,TRBJ2-1
TGTGCCATCAGCCCGGGACTATTTTCTGGAAACACCATATATTTT,CAISPGLFSGNTIYF,NA,TRBV10-3,NA,TRBJ1-3
TGCGCCGGCAGCCCCCCGGGTAGGTCTGAAGCTTTCTTT,CAGSPPGRSEAFF,NA,TRBV5-1,NA,TRBJ1-1
TGTGCCAGCAGATATAACAGGGGAACTGGCTACACCTTC,CASRYNRGTGYTF,TRBD1,TRBV28,NA,TRBJ1-2
TGTGCCTGGAGTGTTGGGCTAGCGGGGGGTAGGACGCAGTATTTT,CAWSVGLAGGRTQYF,TRBD2,TRBV30,NA,TRBJ2-3
TGTGCCAGCAGTTTATCCAGGGCCTCCTATGGCTACACCTTC,CASSLSRASYGYTF,NA,TRBV28,NA,TRBJ1-2
TGTGCCTGGAGTGAAGGGGCTCTCAATCAGCCCCAGCATTTT,CAWSEGALNQPQHF,NA,TRBV30,NA,TRBJ1-5
TGTGCCAGCAGCCAAGAGCCAAGAACAGCCACTAATGAAAAACTGTTTTTT,CASSQEPRTATNEKLFF,NA,TRBV3-1/TRBV3-2,once,TRBJ1-4
TGTGCCACGAGACACGCTAGCAATCAGCCCCAGCATTTT,CATRHASNQPQHF,NA,TRBV28,NA,TRBJ1-5
TGTGCCAGCAGCGGGGACAGGGATGTTTACGAGCAGTACTTC,CASSGDRDVYEQYF,TRBD1,TRBV6-5,NA,TRBJ2-7
TGTGCCAGCAGCCAGGGGACTGGGGCCAACGTCCTGACTTTC,CASSQGTGANVLTF,NA,TRBV6-4,many,TRBJ2-6
TGTGCCAGCAGCCTGAAGAGCGGCTACGAGCAGTACTTC,CASSLKSGYEQYF,NA,TRBV9,NA,TRBJ2-7
TGTGCCAGCAGCTTGGCCCGGGCAGGGCGGACTGAAGCTTTCTTT,CASSLARAGRTEAFF,NA,TRBV5-8,NA,TRBJ1-1
TGCGCCAGCAGGTCTCCGTCTTCGAACACTGAAGCTTTCTTT,CASRSPSSNTEAFF,NA,TRBV5-1,NA,TRBJ1-1
TGTGCCAGTAGTTTCGGACAGTATGGCTACACCTTC,CASSFGQYGYTF,NA,TRBV19,NA,TRBJ1-2
TGCGCCAGCAGCTACGGGTCTGGCACAGATACGCAGTATTTT,CASSYGSGTDTQYF,NA,TRBV4-1,NA,TRBJ2-3
TGTGCCAGCAGAAAGATAGCGGGGGGTAGCTCCTACGAGCAGTACTTC,CASRKIAGGSSYEQYF,TRBD2,TRBV27,once,TRBJ2-7
TGTGCCAGCAGCCAACAGTTTACCGCTAGCTATGGCTACACCTTC,CASSQQFTASYGYTF,NA,TRBV3-1/TRBV3-2,NA,TRBJ1-2
TGTGCCAGCAGTGAAGCGCGGGACAGCTACACCGGGGAGCTGTTTTTT,CASSEARDSYTGELFF,NA,TRBV2,NA,TRBJ2-2
TGCGCCAGCAGCCAAGAGGGACTGACCTACGAGCAGTACTTC,CASSQEGLTYEQYF,NA,TRBV4-1,NA,TRBJ2-7
TGTGCCAGCAGTAAAGGGGGCAGGGTGTACGAGCAGTACTTC,CASSKGGRVYEQYF,TRBD1,TRBV27,NA,TRBJ2-7
TGTGCCAGCACCTCCACAGGGGTGGAAGGAAACACCATATATTTT,CASTSTGVEGNTIYF,TRBD1,TRBV28,NA,TRBJ1-3
TGTGCCAGCAGGCGGATAACTAGCGGGGTGTTGCTCAATGAGCAGTTCTTC,CASRRITSGVLLNEQFF,TRBD2,TRBV11-2,NA,TRBJ2-1
TGTGCCAGCAGCGTAGGCGGGATCGATCAGCCCCAGCATTTT,CASSVGGIDQPQHF,NA,TRBV9,NA,TRBJ1-5
TGTGCCAGCAGTTTAAACCCCGCGGGGAGGGGGGAGCCCTACGAGCAGTACTTC,CASSLNPAGRGEPYEQYF,NA,TRBV28,NA,TRBJ2-7
TGTGCCAGCAGCCAAGATAGCGGGGGGGCAGATACGCAGTATTTT,CASSQDSGGADTQYF,TRBD2,TRBV4-2,NA,TRBJ2-3
TGTGCCAGCAGCTCCATTAGCGGGGGGCGGAGAGATACGCAGTATTTT,CASSSISGGRRDTQYF,TRBD2,TRBV28,NA,TRBJ2-3
TGTGCCAGTGCCCGGCAGGGGGTAAACACCGGGGAGCTGTTTTTT,CASARQGVNTGELFF,TRBD1,TRBV28,NA,TRBJ2-2
TGTGCCAGCAGCTTAGTGGGACAGGGGATCACCTACGAGCAGTACTTC,CASSLVGQGITYEQYF,TRBD1,TRBV7-6,NA,TRBJ2-7
TGTGCCAGCAGCTTAAGGGACAAAAGCTACGAGCAGTACTTC,CASSLRDKSYEQYF,NA,TRBV7-9,NA,TRBJ2-7
TGTGCCAGCAGTTTAGGACAGCTCTATGGCTACACCTTC,CASSLGQLYGYTF,NA,TRBV12-3/TRBV12-4,NA,TRBJ1-2
TGTGCCACAGGGCTAGGCGAAACCGATACGCAGTATTTT,CATGLGETDTQYF,NA,TRBV9,NA,TRBJ2-3
TGTGCCAGCAGCCCCCGGGACAGGGGTTTCAGAACTGAAGCTTTCTTT,CASSPRDRGFRTEAFF,TRBD1,TRBV3-1/TRBV3-2,NA,TRBJ1-1
TGTGCCAGCAGTCCGCAGGACAGGGAACAAGAGACCCAGTACTTC,CASSPQDREQETQYF,TRBD1,TRBV28,NA,TRBJ2-5
TGTGCCAGCAGTAGAATCCGGGACACTGAAGCTTTCTTT,CASSRIRDTEAFF,NA,TRBV28,NA,TRBJ1-1
TGTGCCAGCAGTGAAGTGTCGAGAGAGCAGTTCTTC,CASSEVSREQFF,NA,TRBV6-1,NA,TRBJ2-1
TGTGCCAGCAGCTTATTGCGGGGTGGTGCCGGGGAGCTGTTTTTT,CASSLLRGGAGELFF,NA,TRBV7-2,NA,TRBJ2-2
TGTGCCAGTAGTACCCAAGCAGGGACAGTCCGCTACACCTTC,CASSTQAGTVRYTF,TRBD1,TRBV19,NA,TRBJ1-2
TGTGCCAGCAGCTTAGCCAGAGGGAACGACGAGCAGTACTTC,CASSLARGNDEQYF,NA,TRBV11-1,NA,TRBJ2-7
TGTGCCAGAGAGGACACTTCGAACACCGGGGAGCTGTTTTTT,CAREDTSNTGELFF,NA,TRBV2,once,TRBJ2-2
TGTGCCAGCAGCCAAGCGAGGTTGGTGGTTTACAATGAGCAGTTCTTC,CASSQARLVVYNEQFF,NA,TRBV3-1/TRBV3-2,NA,TRBJ2-1
TGTGCCAGCAGCGGGACTAGCGGGGGGGTAACCGGGGAGCTGTTTTTT,CASSGTSGGVTGELFF,TRBD2,TRBV5-4,NA,TRBJ2-2
TGTGCCACCAGCAGACCGGACAGGGGGCCAGGAAACACCATATATTTT,CATSRPDRGPGNTIYF,TRBD1,TRBV15,NA,TRBJ1-3
TGTGCCAGCTCACTCGGGACAGGCAATGAGCAGTTCTTC,CASSLGTGNEQFF,TRBD1,TRBV18,NA,TRBJ2-1
TGTGCCAGCAGGGGCAGACCGAACACTGAAGCTTTCTTT,CASRGRPNTEAFF,NA,TRBV6-5,NA,TRBJ1-1